Below are 11 T cell receptor beta chains sequenced from a single sample in a study of blood T cell repertoires in COVID-19. Assay: immunoSEQ multiplex PCR; the TCRdb copy retains only in-frame clones and omits some. This sample yields around 100,000 clones, of which approximately 88% are seen a single time; 3.5% to 5.5% belongs to the top ten. The sequenced sample consisted of peripheral blood. The receptors here all came from a human donor in a cohort sampled during active COVID-19.

V usage is TRBV24-1 and J usage is TRBJ2-3, with a possible D match to TRBD2 (5 bases). Germline lookup yields CDR1 KGHDR and CDR2 SFDVKD. Trimming cost V 7 bases and J 4 bases, with 17 bases left between them. The CDR3 extends over 15 amino acids. The chain's CDR3 is CATRGTGSASDTQYF. The CDR3 coding sequence is TGTGCCACCAGGGGAACGGGGTCGGCTTCAGATACGCAGTATTTT.

The rearrangement joins TRBV15 to TRBJ2-5; D is perhaps TRBD1 (5 bases). Trimming took 1 base from V and 5 from J, leaving 5 bases between them. Germline lookup yields CDR1 LNHNV and CDR2 YYDKDF (reference sequence). The CDR3 runs to 12 residues. The CDR3 DNA follows: TGTGCCACCAGCAGAGGGGGCGAGACCCAGTACTTC. It specifies CATSRGGETQYF.

The chain combines TRBV18 with TRBJ1-1; TRBD1 matches at 8 bases. There are 17 residues in the CDR3. Germline V gives CDR1 KGHSH, CDR2 LQKENI. The J segment lost 4 bases and the V segment lost 6 bases, leaving 16 bases of the junction unmatched. The CDR3, as DNA: TGTGCCAGCTCCCCTGGTCCGGCAGGGGGCGCGGGCACTGAAGCTTTCTTT. Its translation is CASSPGPAGGAGTEAFF.

The chain combines TRBV7-9 with TRBJ2-7, with 11 nucleotides matching TRBD2. The germline gives CDR1 SEHNR, CDR2 FQNEAQ (reference sequence). J gave up 2 bases and V 10 bases, and 13 bases lay outside the gene matches. This CDR3 region has 16 residues. The CDR3 nucleotides are TGTGCCATACTAGAGCGAACTAGCGGGGGTACCTACGAGCAGTACTTC. Residues: CAILERTSGGTYEQYF.

V is TRBV3-1 (or the pseudogene TRBV3-2) and J is TRBJ2-3, with 15 nucleotides matching TRBD2. This CDR3 region has 18 residues. Unmatched junction bases numbered 10, after V lost 3 bases and J lost 6 bases. Germline V gives CDR1 LGHDT, CDR2 YNNKEL (reference sequence). The CDR3 bases are TGTGCCAGCAGCCACCGAGGACTAGCGGGGGGGAGTGTGGATACGCAGTATTTT. It codes for CASSHRGLAGGSVDTQYF.

The gene calls are TRBV5-4 and TRBJ2-1; D is unresolved. Germline V lookup: CDR1 SGHNT, CDR2 YYREEE (reference sequence). Trimming left V 4 bases short and J 7 bases short, with 9 bases between. The CDR3 is 12 residues long. CDR3 in amino acids: CASSLDRNEQFF. The CDR3 nucleotides read TGTGCCAGCAGCCTGGACCGGAATGAGCAGTTCTTC.

The chain has TRBV5-1 and TRBJ1-6; tentatively, D is TRBD1 (5 bases). Germline V gene data show CDR1 as SGHRS and CDR2 as YFSETQ. The V gene lost 6 bases and the J gene lost 6 bases, with 16 bases spanning the gap. The CDR3 consists of 15 residues. The CDR3 here is CASTRGRGGNSPLHF. CDR3 sequence (DNA): TGCGCCAGCACACGGGGACGGGGAGGTAATTCACCCCTCCACTTT.

This clone turned up a few times. This chain joins TRBV7-2 and TRBJ2-5, with 8 positions matching TRBD2. This CDR3 contains 14 residues. From germline, CDR1 is SGHTA and CDR2 FQGNSA. Trimming at V came to 6 bases and at J to 2 bases, leaving 5 bases not matched to a gene. CDR3 sequence reads: CASSGVAGQETQYF. CDR3 nucleotides: TGTGCCAGCAGTGGGGTAGCGGGGCAAGAGACCCAGTACTTC.

This chain uses TRBV5-4 with TRBJ2-5; the D gene is possibly TRBD1 (7 bases). V was cut by 4 bases and J by 5 bases, with 18 bases left in between. The CDR3 is made up of 15 amino acids. Germline V gene data show CDR1 as SGHNT and CDR2 as YYREEE (reference sequence). The CDR3 region is CASSTPKGAGETQYF. CDR3 bases: TGTGCCAGCAGCACTCCGAAGGGGGCGGGGGAGACCCAGTACTTC.

The V gene is TRBV28, the J gene TRBJ1-1, with no clear D. CDR1 and CDR2 from the germline V gene are MDHEN and SYDVKM. V was trimmed by 1 base and J by 7 bases, leaving 4 bases between them. This CDR3 contains 11 residues. CDR3: CASSLYGEAFF. DNA of the CDR3: TGTGCCAGCAGTTTATACGGTGAAGCTTTCTTT.

This clone has more than one count but fewer than ten. The chain recombines TRBV7-2 with TRBJ2-5; possible D gene TRBD1, 5 bases. Deletions cut 4 bases from V and 0 bases from J, with 12 bases between. The V gene's germline CDR1 is SGHTA and CDR2 FQGNSA. The CDR3 sequence is 15 residues long. As DNA, the CDR3 is TGTGCCAGCAGCTCGCCTCAGGGATACCAAGAGACCCAGTACTTC. This gives the protein CASSSPQGYQETQYF.